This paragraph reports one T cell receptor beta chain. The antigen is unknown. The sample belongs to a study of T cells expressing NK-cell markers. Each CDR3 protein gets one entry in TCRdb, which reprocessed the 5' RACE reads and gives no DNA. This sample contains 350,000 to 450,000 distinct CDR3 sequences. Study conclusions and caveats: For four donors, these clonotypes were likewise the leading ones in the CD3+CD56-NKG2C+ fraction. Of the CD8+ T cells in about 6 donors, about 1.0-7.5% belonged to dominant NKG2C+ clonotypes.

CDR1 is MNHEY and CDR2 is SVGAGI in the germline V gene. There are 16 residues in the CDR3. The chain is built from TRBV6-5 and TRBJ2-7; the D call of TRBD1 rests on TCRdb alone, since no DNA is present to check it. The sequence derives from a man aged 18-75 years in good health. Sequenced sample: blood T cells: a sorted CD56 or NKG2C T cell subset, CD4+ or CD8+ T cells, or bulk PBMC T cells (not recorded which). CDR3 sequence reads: CASSYSDRGSSYEQYF.